This T cell receptor beta chain was captured in a study of long-term antiretroviral therapy in people with HIV. Findings of the study overall: Whichever time point was examined, clones expanded before ART dominated the repertoire.

The germline gives CDR1 SGHRS, CDR2 YFSETQ. With V trimmed by 0 bases and J by 5 bases, 12 bases remained unmatched. The CDR3 sequence is 18 residues long. A single count supports this clone. The antigen remains unidentified. Researchers secured at least one pre-ART and at least two post-ART PBMC samples from each donor. HIV-positive participants were all treated in the United States. Held in samples before DNA extraction were 1-10 million cryopreserved PBMC. The run of the v3.0 immunoSEQ assay was at survey level. Clones were read by immunoSEQ multiplex PCR, and TCRdb kept only the in-frame ones, dropping some. The repertoire holds 14,000 or so clones, approximately 91% seen once, with 11% in the top ten.

The chain employs TRBV5-1 and TRBJ2-5; TRBD2 matches 11 bases. The receptor was derived from a man aged 40-49 years with HIV. Sequences were derived from unsorted PBMCs, sampled 6.2 years after starting antiretroviral therapy. CDR3 sequence (DNA): TGCGCCAGCAGCTTGGCCGGGATACTAGCGGGAGTGCGTGAGACCCAGTACTTC. Protein: CASSLAGILAGVRETQYF. Using reference TRBV5-1 and TRBJ2-5 for the parts outside the CDR3, the full variable domain is KAGVTQTPRYLIKTRGQQVTLSCSPISGHRSVSWYQQTPGQGLQFLFEYFSETQRNKGNFPGRFSGRQFSNSRSEMNVSTLELGDSALYLCASSLAGILAGVRETQYFGPGTRLLVL.